This TCR beta chain originates from a study of tumor-infiltrating lymphocytes in primary liver carcinoma (dated by TCRdb to 2016 to 2017). For context, the study as a whole: Between November 2015 and early 2016, about five patients in China with histopathologically diagnosed primary liver carcinoma had their tumors surgically resected. Of the five patients, three men and two women aged 30 to 69 years, four had hepatocellular carcinoma and one had combined HCC and intrahepatic cholangiocarcinoma. The five patients had tumors staged T1-T3 N0M0, with maximum diameters ranging from roughly 4.2 to 11 cm. Each sample produced roughly 3.65 to 7.5 million productive TCRbeta reads, and read depth showed no significant difference between tissue types. For each liver tumor, the study sampled five regions along with adjacent normal tissue and blood, and applied TCRbeta repertoire sequencing, expression microarrays and whole-exome sequencing. A total of 35 or so specimens from 5 patients, comprising roughly 25 tumor regions, 5 adjacent noncancerous liver tissues and 5 peripheral blood samples, were covered by TCRbeta repertoire sequencing. High reproducibility was observed for the technical replicate repertoires, with mean shared-clone rates around 0.9 and correlation coefficients above 0.95.

TCRbeta-specific cDNA was reverse-transcribed from around 0.45 ug total RNA using a constant-region primer and ProtoScript II reverse transcriptase. TCRbeta libraries were built with three nested multiplex PCR rounds, a slightly modified ARM-PCR procedure. Each of the first two PCR rounds ran for about 11 cycles using multiplex TRBV1-TRBV30 forward primers together with a Cbeta reverse primer. Sample barcodes and Illumina adapters were attached in a final 25-cycle PCR using Deep VentR polymerase. Before sequencing, amplicons of 200-500 bp were purified from gel using a QIAquick gel extraction kit. An Illumina HiSeq 2500 was used to sequence the TCRbeta amplicons with 250-bp paired-end reads. The study's processing was this. Trimmomatic v0.33 was used to quality-trim the reads, and FLASH v1.2.11 was used to merge paired reads so that full CDR3 sequences could be recovered. MiGEC v1.2.1b assigned V, D and J germline segments to the rearranged TCRbeta sequences. Clonotype statistics and Shannon-Wiener diversity indices were calculated with VDJtools v1.0.0. Except for diversity analysis, only each sample's 250 most abundant clonotypes were used in subsequent analyses to reduce sampling bias. TCRdb itself trimmed the public reads at Q25 with fastp, ran MiXCR and retained productive beta chains. Every entry covers one CDR3 protein and lists the most common genes and DNA from its rows. For this entry, the V and J calls and clone size follow TCRdb and not the study's own pipeline. A total of 300,000 to 400,000 distinct CDR3 sequences appear in this sample, 55% to 65% of them only once. The top ten clonotypes cover approximately 9.4% of the sample.

General conclusions and limits of the study: Repertoire overlap was higher between tumor regions (mean roughly 35%) than tumor-adjacent (around 17%) or tumor-blood (approximately 14%) pairs, consistent with antigen-driven expansion. The study included only a few patients, and the authors note findings should be validated in a larger study. The top 250 clones accounted for a significantly greater share of the repertoire in tumors than in blood (p = 0.039). Because the samples were bulk and unsorted, CD4+ and CD8+ T cell repertoires could not be compared. Only the TCR beta chain was sequenced, so true repertoire diversity is likely underestimated because unpaired alpha chains were not captured.

Blood RNA was extracted from unsorted whole blood using TRIzol reagent, and germline DNA was obtained with the DNeasy Blood & Tissue kit. Chronic HBV infection was present in the patients, and the patients were treatment-naive at sampling. Before surgery, about 3.9 milliliters of peripheral blood were drawn into K2EDTA tubes. A remark on this clonotype: Its antigen is not yet known. Compared with germline, one end of the junction differs, possibly owing to a read error.

The CDR3 spans 13 residues, from the cysteine through the phenylalanine. Kept here is only the CDR3 DNA, which spans 39 bases and is read in frame from base 1. CDR1 and CDR2 are drawn from the germline V gene: MNHEY, SVGAGI. The rearrangement joined TRBV6-5 to TRBJ1-1; the D gene cannot be resolved reliably. The TCR was taken from a man in his forties with primary liver carcinoma and hepatitis B virus infection. Material: peripheral blood. The DNA sequence is given as TGTGTCAGCAGTTACGGCCTGAACACTGAAGCTTTCTTT. Its protein reads: CVSSYGLNTEAFF.